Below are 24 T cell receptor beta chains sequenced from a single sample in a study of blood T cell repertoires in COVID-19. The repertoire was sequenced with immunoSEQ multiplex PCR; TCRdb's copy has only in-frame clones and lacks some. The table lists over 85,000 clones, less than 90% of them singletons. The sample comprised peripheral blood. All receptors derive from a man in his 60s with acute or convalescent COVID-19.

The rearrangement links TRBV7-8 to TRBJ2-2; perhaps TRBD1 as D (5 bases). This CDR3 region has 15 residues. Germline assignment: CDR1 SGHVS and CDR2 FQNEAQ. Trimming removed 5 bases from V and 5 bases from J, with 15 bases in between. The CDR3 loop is CASSPMTETTGELFF. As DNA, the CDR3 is TGTGCCAGCAGCCCGATGACAGAGACAACCGGGGAGCTGTTTTTT.

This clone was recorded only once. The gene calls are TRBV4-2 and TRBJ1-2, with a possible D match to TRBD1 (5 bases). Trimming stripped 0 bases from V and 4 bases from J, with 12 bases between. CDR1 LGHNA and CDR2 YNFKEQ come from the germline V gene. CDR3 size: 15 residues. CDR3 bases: TGTGCCAGCAGCCAAGAGAGACAGCCAATCTATGGCTACACCTTC. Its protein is CASSQERQPIYGYTF.

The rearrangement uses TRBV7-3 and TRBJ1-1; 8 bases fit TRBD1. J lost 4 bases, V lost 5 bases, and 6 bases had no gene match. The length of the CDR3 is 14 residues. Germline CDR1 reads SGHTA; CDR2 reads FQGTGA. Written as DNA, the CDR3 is TGTGCCAGCAGCCTACAGGGGGTAGGCACTGAAGCTTTCTTT. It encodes CASSLQGVGTEAFF.

CDR3 amino acids: CSVGQGSEQYF. CDR3 bases: TGCAGCGTCGGACAGGGGAGCGAGCAGTACTTC. The V gene is TRBV29-1, the J gene TRBJ2-7; TRBD1 aligns across 9 bases. Germline-derived CDR1 and CDR2 are SQVTM and ANQGSEA. The CDR3 has 11 residues. V was pared by 6 bases and J by 6 bases, with 3 bases of the junction left unmatched.

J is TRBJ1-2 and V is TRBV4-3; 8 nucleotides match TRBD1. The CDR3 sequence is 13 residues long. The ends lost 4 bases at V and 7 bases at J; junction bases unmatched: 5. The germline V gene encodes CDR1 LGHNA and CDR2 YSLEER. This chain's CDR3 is CASSPTTGGGYTF. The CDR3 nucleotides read TGCGCCAGCAGCCCAACAACAGGGGGTGGCTACACCTTC.

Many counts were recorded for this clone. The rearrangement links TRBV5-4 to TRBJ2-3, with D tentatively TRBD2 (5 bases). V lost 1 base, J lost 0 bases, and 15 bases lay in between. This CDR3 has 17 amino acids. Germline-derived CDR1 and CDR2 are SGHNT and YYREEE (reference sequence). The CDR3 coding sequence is TGTGCCAGCAGCTTGTGGGCCGGGGTGGTAAGCACAGATACGCAGTATTTT. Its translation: CASSLWAGVVSTDTQYF.

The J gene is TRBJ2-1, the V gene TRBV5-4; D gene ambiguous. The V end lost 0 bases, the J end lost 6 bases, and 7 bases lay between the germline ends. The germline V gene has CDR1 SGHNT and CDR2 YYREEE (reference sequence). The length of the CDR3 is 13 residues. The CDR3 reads CASSLAGFNEQFF. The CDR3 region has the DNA TGTGCCAGCAGCTTGGCCGGGTTCAATGAGCAGTTCTTC.

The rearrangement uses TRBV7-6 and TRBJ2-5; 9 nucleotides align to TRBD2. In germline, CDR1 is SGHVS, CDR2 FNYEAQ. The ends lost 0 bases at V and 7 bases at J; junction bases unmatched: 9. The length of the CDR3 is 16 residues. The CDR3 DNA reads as TGTGCCAGCAGCTTAGCGCTGGCGGGGGGGCTGGGGACCCAGTACTTC. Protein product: CASSLALAGGLGTQYF.

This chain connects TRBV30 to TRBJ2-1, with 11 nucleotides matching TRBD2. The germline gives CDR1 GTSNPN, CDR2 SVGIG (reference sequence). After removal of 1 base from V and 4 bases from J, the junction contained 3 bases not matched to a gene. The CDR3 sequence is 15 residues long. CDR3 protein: CAWSAGLAGYNEQFF. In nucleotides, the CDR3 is TGTGCCTGGAGTGCCGGACTAGCGGGTTACAATGAGCAGTTCTTC.

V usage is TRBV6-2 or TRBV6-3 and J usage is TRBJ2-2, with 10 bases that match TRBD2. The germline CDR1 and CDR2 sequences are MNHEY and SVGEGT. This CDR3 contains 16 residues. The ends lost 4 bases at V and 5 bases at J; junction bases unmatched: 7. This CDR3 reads CASSLGLAGVTGELFF. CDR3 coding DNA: TGTGCCAGCAGTTTGGGCCTAGCGGGGGTTACCGGGGAGCTGTTTTTT.

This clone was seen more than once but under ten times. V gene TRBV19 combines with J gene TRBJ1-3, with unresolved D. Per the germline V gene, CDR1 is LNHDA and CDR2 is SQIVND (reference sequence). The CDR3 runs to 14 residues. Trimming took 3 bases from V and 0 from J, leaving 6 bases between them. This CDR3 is CASSIWSSGNTIYF. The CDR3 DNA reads TGTGCCAGTAGTATTTGGAGCTCTGGAAACACCATATATTTT.

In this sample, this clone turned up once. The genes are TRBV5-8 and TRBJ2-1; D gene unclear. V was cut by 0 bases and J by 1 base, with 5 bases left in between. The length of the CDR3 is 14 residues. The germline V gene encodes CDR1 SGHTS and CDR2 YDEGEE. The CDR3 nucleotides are TGTGCCAGCAGCTTGGGACAATCCTACAATGAGCAGTTCTTC. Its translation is CASSLGQSYNEQFF.

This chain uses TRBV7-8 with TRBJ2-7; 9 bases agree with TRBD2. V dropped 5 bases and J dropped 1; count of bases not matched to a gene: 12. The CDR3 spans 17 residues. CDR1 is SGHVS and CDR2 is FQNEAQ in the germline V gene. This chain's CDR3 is CASSLPRAGGSSYEQYF. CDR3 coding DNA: TGTGCCAGCAGCCTCCCCCGAGCGGGAGGTTCATCCTACGAGCAGTACTTC.

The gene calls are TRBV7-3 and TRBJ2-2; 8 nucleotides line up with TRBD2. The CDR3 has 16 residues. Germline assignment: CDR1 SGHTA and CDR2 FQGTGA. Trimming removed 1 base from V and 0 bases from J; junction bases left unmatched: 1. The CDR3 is CASSLNGGANTGELFF. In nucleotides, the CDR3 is TGTGCCAGCAGCTTAAACGGGGGGGCGAACACCGGGGAGCTGTTTTTT.

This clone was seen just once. The CDR3 nucleotides are TGTGCCAGCAGCTTAGTGGTCGGAGGGGGCACAGATACGCAGTATTTT. This sequence encodes CASSLVVGGGTDTQYF. V gene TRBV7-2 combines with J gene TRBJ2-3; D might be TRBD2 (6 bases). Germline V gene lookup returns CDR1 SGHTA and CDR2 FQGNSA. V lost 1 base and J lost 1, with 12 bases in between. This CDR3 is built from 16 residues.

The CDR3 is CASSQEGREQFF. CDR3 nucleotide sequence: TGTGCCAGCAGCCAAGAGGGCCGGGAGCAGTTCTTC. J is TRBJ2-1 and V is TRBV14; D is uncertain. CDR3 length equals 12 residues. Germline CDR1 and CDR2: SGHDN and FVKESK. The ends were cut back, 0 bases at V and 10 bases at J, with 7 bases in the middle.

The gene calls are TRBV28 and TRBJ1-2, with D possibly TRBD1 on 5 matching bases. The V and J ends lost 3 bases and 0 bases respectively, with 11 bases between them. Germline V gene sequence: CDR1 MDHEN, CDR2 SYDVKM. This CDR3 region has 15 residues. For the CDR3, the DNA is TGTGCCAGCAGTTTCCGGACACCCTCTAACTATGGCTACACCTTC. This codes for CASSFRTPSNYGYTF.

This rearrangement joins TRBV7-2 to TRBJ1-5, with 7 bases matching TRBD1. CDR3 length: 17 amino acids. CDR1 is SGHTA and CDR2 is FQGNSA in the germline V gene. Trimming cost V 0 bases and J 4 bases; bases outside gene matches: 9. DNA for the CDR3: TGTGCCAGCAGCTTAGCGAACCCGACAGGGTCTAATCAGCCCCAGCATTTT. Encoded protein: CASSLANPTGSNQPQHF.

CDR3: CAISSLSGRAYEQYF. CDR3 nucleotides: TGTGCCATCAGCTCTCTGAGCGGGAGGGCCTACGAGCAGTACTTC. The rearrangement links TRBV10-3 to TRBJ2-7; 10 nucleotides agree with TRBD2. Germline assignment: CDR1 ENHRY and CDR2 SYGVKD. Trimming removed 6 bases from V and 2 bases from J; junction bases left unmatched: 7. CDR3 length: 15 amino acids.

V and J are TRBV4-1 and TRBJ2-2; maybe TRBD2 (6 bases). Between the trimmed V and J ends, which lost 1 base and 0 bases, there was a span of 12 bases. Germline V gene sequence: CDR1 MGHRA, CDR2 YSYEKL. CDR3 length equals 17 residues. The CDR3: CASSQAPSAANTGELFF. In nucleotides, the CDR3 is TGCGCCAGCAGCCAAGCCCCTAGCGCCGCGAACACCGGGGAGCTGTTTTTT.

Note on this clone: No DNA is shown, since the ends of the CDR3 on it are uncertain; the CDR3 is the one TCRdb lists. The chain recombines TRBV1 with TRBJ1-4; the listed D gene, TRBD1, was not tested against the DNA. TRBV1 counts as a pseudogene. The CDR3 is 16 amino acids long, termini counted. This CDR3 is CTSSHVGTGSVEKLFF.

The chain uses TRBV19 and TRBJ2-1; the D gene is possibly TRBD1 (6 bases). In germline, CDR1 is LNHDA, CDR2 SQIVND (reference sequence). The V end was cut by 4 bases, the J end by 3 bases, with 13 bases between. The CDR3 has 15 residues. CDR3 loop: CASSRRTERYNEQFF. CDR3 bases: TGTGCCAGTAGTAGACGGACAGAGCGCTACAATGAGCAGTTCTTC.

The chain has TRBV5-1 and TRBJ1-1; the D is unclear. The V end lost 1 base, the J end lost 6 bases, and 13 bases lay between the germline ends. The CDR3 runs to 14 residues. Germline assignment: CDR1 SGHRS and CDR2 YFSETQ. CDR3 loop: CASSLNSGSSEAFF. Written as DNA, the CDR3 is TGCGCCAGCAGCTTGAATTCGGGGTCTTCTGAAGCTTTCTTT. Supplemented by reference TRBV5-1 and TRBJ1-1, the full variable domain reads KAGVTQTPRYLIKTRGQQVTLSCSPISGHRSVSWYQQTPGQGLQFLFEYFSETQRNKGNFPGRFSGRQFSNSRSEMNVSTLELGDSALYLCASSLNSGSSEAFFGQGTRLTVV.

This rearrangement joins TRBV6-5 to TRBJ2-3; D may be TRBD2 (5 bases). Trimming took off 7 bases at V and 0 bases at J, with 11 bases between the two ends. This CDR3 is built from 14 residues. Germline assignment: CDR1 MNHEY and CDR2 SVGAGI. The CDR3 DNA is TGTGCCAGCACCCGGGATCCTAGCACAGATACGCAGTATTTT. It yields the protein CASTRDPSTDTQYF.